What follows are 25 T cell receptor beta chains derived from one specimen sequenced in a study of OX40 agonist ivuxolimab in advanced cancers. Preparation of the library involved the immunoSEQ multiplex PCR assay. TCRdb holds this immuneACCESS table with in-frame rearrangements only. Some clones are missing; in checked studies, unresolved V genes explain under half, and the rest has no known cause. The sample table records tens of thousands of clones; roughly 90% of these occur just once. The ten largest clones add up to roughly 1.1% of the sample. This specimen was CD4+ or CD8+ T cells sorted from blood, taken in a trial of the OX40 agonist ivuxolimab. The source is an adult with an advanced solid tumor such as melanoma, head and neck, liver or kidney cancer.

The rearrangement joins TRBV4-3 to TRBJ2-4, with D possibly TRBD1 on 5 matching bases. Germline CDR1 LGHNA, CDR2 YSLEER. The CDR3 runs to 16 residues. The V end lost 0 bases, the J end lost 1 base, and 10 bases lay between the germline ends. The CDR3 sequence is CASSQEAGRAKNIQYF. CDR3 nucleotides: TGCGCCAGCAGCCAAGAGGCAGGGCGGGCCAAAAACATTCAGTACTTC.

The J gene is TRBJ2-5, the V gene TRBV12-5; D gene ambiguous. The CDR3 totals 12 residues. CDR1 and CDR2 from the germline V gene are LGHNT and FRNRAP. The germline V and J ends were trimmed by 7 bases and 1 base, with 7 bases remaining between them. The CDR3, as DNA: TGTGCTAGTGCCGGCCTCCAAGAGACCCAGTACTTC. Amino acids: CASAGLQETQYF.

The chain combines TRBV27 with TRBJ1-1, with D possibly being TRBD1 (6 bases). The CDR3 extends over 16 amino acids. Trimming cost V 3 bases and J 0 bases, with 14 bases left between them. The germline V gene encodes CDR1 MNHEY and CDR2 SMNVEV (reference sequence). The CDR3 nucleotides are TGTGCCAGCAGTTTGAGTGAGAACAGGGTGAACACTGAAGCTTTCTTT. It is translated as CASSLSENRVNTEAFF.

This chain joins TRBV6-1 and TRBJ2-1, with a tentative D call TRBD2 (7 bases). V was pared by 6 bases and J by 9 bases, with 18 bases between. The CDR3 length is 14 residues. Germline V gives CDR1 MNHNS, CDR2 SASEGT. CDR3 sequence reads: CASSAGAAGREQFF. Written as DNA, the CDR3 is TGTGCCAGCAGCGCAGGGGCAGCGGGGCGTGAGCAGTTCTTC.

The chain is built from TRBV4-2 and TRBJ2-3; 7 positions match TRBD2. The CDR3 totals 14 residues. V lost 1 base to trimming and J lost 5 bases; unmatched junction nucleotides: 3. CDR1 is LGHNA, CDR2 YNFKEQ, per germline. The CDR3 protein is CASSQGLAVDTQYF. In nucleotides, the CDR3 is TGTGCCAGCAGCCAAGGGCTAGCGGTAGATACGCAGTATTTT.

This clone was seen a few times. This chain uses TRBV6-6 with TRBJ2-2; D is undetermined. Trimming pared 8 bases from V and 0 bases from J, leaving 7 bases between. The CDR3 spans 13 residues. Germline CDR1 and CDR2: MNHNY and SVGAGI (reference sequence). The DNA of the CDR3 is TGTGCCAGCGACGGAGCGAACACCGGGGAGCTGTTTTTT. Translating gives CASDGANTGELFF.

The chain has TRBV6-1 and TRBJ1-5, with D possibly matching TRBD1 (5 bases). The CDR3 extends over 16 amino acids. Trimming shortened V by 4 bases and J by 1 base, and 14 bases separated the two germline ends. Germline CDR1 is MNHNS and CDR2 is SASEGT. The CDR3 loop is CASSALQGRSNQPQHF. The CDR3 coding sequence is TGTGCCAGCAGTGCGTTGCAGGGAAGAAGCAATCAGCCCCAGCATTTT.

CDR3 loop: CASSLVTDTQYF. CDR3 DNA: TGCGCCAGCAGCTTGGTCACAGATACGCAGTATTTT. The chain has TRBV5-1 and TRBJ2-3; D unclear. V was clipped by 0 bases and J by 2 bases, with 1 base between them. The germline V gene encodes CDR1 SGHRS and CDR2 YFSETQ. The CDR3 loop spans 12 amino acids.

The chain has TRBV6-1 and TRBJ1-2; D might be TRBD1 (5 bases). The length of the CDR3 is 14 residues. The V gene lost 5 bases and the J gene lost 1 base, with 11 bases spanning the gap. Germline V gene data show CDR1 as MNHNS and CDR2 as SASEGT. In nucleotides, the CDR3 is TGTGCCAGCAGTCTAATGAGGGGTAACTATGGCTACACCTTC. Amino acid sequence: CASSLMRGNYGYTF.

V and J are TRBV21-1 and TRBJ1-3. TRBV21-1 is a known pseudogene. The CDR3 runs 14 residues. CDR3 region: CASSKPGLGNTIYF. Here the CDR3 DNA reads TGTGCCAGCAGCAAACCGGGGCTCGGAAACACCATATATTTT.

This chain uses TRBV11-1 with TRBJ2-2, with D unresolved. CDR3 size: 12 residues. Trimming shortened V by 8 bases and J by 7 bases, and 11 bases separated the two germline ends. Per the germline V gene, CDR1 is SGHAT and CDR2 is FQDESV (reference sequence). The CDR3 bases are TGTGCCAGCGGGTATGGGAACGGGGAGCTGTTTTTT. Protein product: CASGYGNGELFF.

CDR3 amino acids: CASSQFPSGTGYGYTF. DNA for the CDR3: TGCGCCAGCAGCCAGTTTCCCTCCGGGACCGGCTATGGCTACACCTTC. The chain joins TRBV4-3 to TRBJ1-2; possible D gene TRBD1, 5 bases. This CDR3 is 16 amino acids long. Trimming pared 3 bases from V and 4 bases from J, leaving 18 bases between. The germline gives CDR1 LGHNA, CDR2 YSLEER.

The chain employs TRBV18 and TRBJ1-1; TRBD1 matches 7 bases. Germline V gene lookup returns CDR1 KGHSH and CDR2 LQKENI. This CDR3 contains 15 residues. The junction had 6 bases not matched to a gene; V was cut back by 3 bases and J by 2 bases. The CDR3 region has the DNA TGTGCCAGCTCACCGGCGACAGGGCTAAACACTGAAGCTTTCTTT. Translating it yields CASSPATGLNTEAFF.

The chain joins TRBV10-3 to TRBJ2-2, with TRBD2 matching 10 bases. Germline CDR1 is ENHRY and CDR2 is SYGVKD. This CDR3 contains 14 residues. The junction had 3 bases not matched to a gene; V was cut back by 8 bases and J by 3 bases. The CDR3 sequence: CAIRLAGDTGELFF. CDR3 bases: TGTGCCATCCGTCTAGCGGGAGACACCGGGGAGCTGTTTTTT.

The sample holds a few counts of this clone. J is TRBJ2-2 and V is TRBV2; D is unclear. V was clipped by 2 bases and J by 7 bases, with 8 bases between them. Per germline, CDR1 SNHLY and CDR2 FYNNEI. The CDR3 sequence is 13 residues long. CDR3 region: CASSELVGGELFF. The CDR3 DNA reads as TGTGCCAGCAGTGAACTAGTCGGCGGGGAGCTGTTTTTT.

This rearrangement joins TRBV11-3 to TRBJ2-1; D is undetermined. Germline assignment: CDR1 SGHNT and CDR2 YENEEA. The CDR3 is 14 residues long. V lost 5 bases and J lost 6, with 14 bases in between. The chain's CDR3 is CASSPQSVTNEQFF. The CDR3 nucleotides read TGTGCCAGCAGCCCGCAATCAGTAACCAATGAGCAGTTCTTC.

The rearrangement links TRBV11-2 to TRBJ2-1; the match to TRBD2 covers 12 bases. The germline V gene encodes CDR1 SGHAT and CDR2 FQNNGV. The J segment lost 5 bases and the V segment lost 5 bases, leaving 7 bases of the junction unmatched. The CDR3 extends over 16 amino acids. The DNA of the CDR3 is TGTGCCAGCAGCGTCCATCTAGCGGGAGGGAACAATGAGCAGTTCTTC. Its protein product is CASSVHLAGGNNEQFF. Filled out from reference TRBV11-2 and TRBJ2-1, the complete variable domain reads EAGVAQSPRYKIIEKRQSVAFWCNPISGHATLYWYQQILGQGPKLLIQFQNNGVVDDSQLPKDRFSAERLKGVDSTLKIQPAKLEDSAVYLCASSVHLAGGNNEQFFGPGTRLTVL.

The count of this clone is one. The V and J genes are TRBV10-3 and TRBJ1-1; D gene uncertain. The germline V and J ends were trimmed by 0 bases and 0 bases, with 8 bases remaining between them. This CDR3 contains 15 residues. Per germline, CDR1 ENHRY and CDR2 SYGVKD. CDR3 in amino acids: CAISESSSLNTEAFF. CDR3 nucleotides: TGTGCCATCAGTGAGTCGAGCAGCTTGAACACTGAAGCTTTCTTT.

To note about this clone: The same CDR3 also results from other DNA sequences found in this sample. This chain joins TRBV7-2 and TRBJ1-1; no clear D gene. V lost 5 bases and J 2 bases, leaving 12 bases between the germline ends. The germline CDR1 and CDR2 sequences are SGHTA and FQGNSA. CDR3 size: 14 residues. As DNA, the CDR3 is TGTGCCAGCAGCCCCCAAGGACTCAACACTGAAGCTTTCTTT. It translates to CASSPQGLNTEAFF. Filled out from reference TRBV7-2 and TRBJ1-1, the complete variable domain reads GAGVSQSPSNKVTEKGKDVELRCDPISGHTALYWYRQSLGQGLEFLIYFQGNSAPDKSGLPSDRFSAERTGGSVSTLTIQRTQQEDSAVYLCASSPQGLNTEAFFGQGTRLTVV.

The V and J genes are TRBV21-1 and TRBJ2-1; the table's D call of TRBD2 was not tested on the DNA. TRBV21-1 is deemed a pseudogene. CDR3 length: 16 amino acids. The CDR3 DNA reads TGTGCCAGCGGATCCGGGACTAAAAACACCTACAATGAGCAGTTCTTC. Amino acids: CASGSGTKNTYNEQFF.

The rearrangement uses TRBV9 and TRBJ1-4; perhaps TRBD1 as D (6 bases). The ends were cut back, 5 bases at V and 3 bases at J, with 17 bases in the middle. The CDR3 sequence is 16 residues long. Germline CDR1 is SGDLS and CDR2 is YYNGEE. The chain's CDR3 is CASSVTTGTPNEKLFF. The CDR3 bases are TGTGCCAGCAGTGTAACTACAGGGACGCCTAATGAAAAACTGTTTTTT.

The chain combines TRBV7-9 with TRBJ1-4, with 7 bases identical to TRBD1. J gave up 8 bases and V 5 bases, and 11 bases lay outside the gene matches. Germline V gives CDR1 SEHNR, CDR2 FQNEAQ (reference sequence). The CDR3 extends over 15 amino acids. In DNA, the CDR3 is TGTGCCAGCAGCGGAACAGGGGCCCGAGGCGAAAAACTGTTTTTT. Its translation is CASSGTGARGEKLFF. The variable domain in full, with the rest retrieved from reference TRBV7-9 and TRBJ1-4, is DTGVSQNPRHKITKRGQNVTFRCDPISEHNRLYWYRQTLGQGPEFLTYFQNEAQLEKSRLLSDRFSAERPKGSFSTLEIQRTEQGDSAMYLCASSGTGARGEKLFFGSGTQLSVL.

This chain links TRBV4-1 with TRBJ1-1; D is unresolved. Germline V gene lookup returns CDR1 MGHRA and CDR2 YSYEKL. The CDR3 runs to 14 residues. The V and J ends lost 1 base and 7 bases respectively, with 13 bases between them. In nucleotides, the CDR3 is TGCGCCAGCAGCCAAGTGATCGTTTCAGTTGAAGCTTTCTTT. Translated, it gives CASSQVIVSVEAFF.

V is TRBV18 and J is TRBJ2-3; 8 bases are a match to TRBD1. Trimming took 4 bases from V and 2 from J; bases not matched to a gene: 5. This CDR3 is built from 15 residues. The germline V gene encodes CDR1 KGHSH and CDR2 LQKENI. CDR3 region: CASSLRQGNTDTQYF. The CDR3 DNA reads TGTGCCAGCTCACTGAGACAGGGGAACACAGATACGCAGTATTTT.

The chain combines TRBV28 with TRBJ1-4, with TRBD1 identical over 11 bases. V was pared by 4 bases and J by 0 bases, with 7 bases of the junction left unmatched. The CDR3 is 18 residues long. In germline, CDR1 is MDHEN, CDR2 SYDVKM. The CDR3 reads CASSSRTGGATTNEKLFF. The CDR3 DNA follows: TGTGCCAGCAGTTCGCGGACAGGGGGCGCGACAACTAATGAAAAACTGTTTTTT.